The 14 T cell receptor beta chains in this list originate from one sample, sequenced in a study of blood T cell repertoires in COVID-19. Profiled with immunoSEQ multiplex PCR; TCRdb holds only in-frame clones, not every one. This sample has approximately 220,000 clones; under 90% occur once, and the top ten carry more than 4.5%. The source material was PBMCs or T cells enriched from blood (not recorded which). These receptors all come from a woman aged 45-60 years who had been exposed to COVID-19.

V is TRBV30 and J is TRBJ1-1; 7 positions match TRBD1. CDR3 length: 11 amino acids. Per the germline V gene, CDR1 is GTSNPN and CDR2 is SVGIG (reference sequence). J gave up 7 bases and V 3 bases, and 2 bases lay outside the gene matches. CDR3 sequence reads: CAWSGDSEAFF. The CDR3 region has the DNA TGTGCCTGGAGCGGGGACAGTGAAGCTTTCTTT.

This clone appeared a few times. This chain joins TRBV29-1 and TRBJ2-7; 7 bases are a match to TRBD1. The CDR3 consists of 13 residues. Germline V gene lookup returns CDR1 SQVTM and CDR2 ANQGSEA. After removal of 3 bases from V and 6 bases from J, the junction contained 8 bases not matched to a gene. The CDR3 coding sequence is TGCAGCGTTGACGGTCTAGGGGGCCGCGAGCAGTACTTC. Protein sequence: CSVDGLGGREQYF.

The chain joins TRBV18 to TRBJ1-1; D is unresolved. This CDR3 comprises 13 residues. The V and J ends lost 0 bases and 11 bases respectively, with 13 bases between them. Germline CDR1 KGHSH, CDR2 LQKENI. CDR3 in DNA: TGTGCCAGCTCACCACCCGTGACGGGTGAGGCTTTCTTT. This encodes CASSPPVTGEAFF.

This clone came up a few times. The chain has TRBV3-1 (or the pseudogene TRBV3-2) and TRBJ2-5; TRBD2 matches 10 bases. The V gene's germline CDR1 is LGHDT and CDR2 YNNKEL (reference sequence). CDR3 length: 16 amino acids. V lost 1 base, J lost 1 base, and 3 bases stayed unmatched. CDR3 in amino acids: CASSQGLAGVQETQYF. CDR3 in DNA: TGTGCCAGCAGCCAAGGTCTAGCGGGAGTCCAAGAGACCCAGTACTTC.

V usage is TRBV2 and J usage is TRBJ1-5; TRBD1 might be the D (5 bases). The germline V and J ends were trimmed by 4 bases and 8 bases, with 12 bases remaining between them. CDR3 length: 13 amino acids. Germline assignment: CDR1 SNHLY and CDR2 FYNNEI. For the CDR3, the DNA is TGTGCCAGCAGTGGGGGGGGTAGTGAGCCCCAGCATTTT. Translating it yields CASSGGGSEPQHF.

Here the CDR3 DNA reads TGTGCCAGCAGTCCGACAGGGGGGAACGAGCAGTACTTC. This codes for CASSPTGGNEQYF. This rearrangement joins TRBV5-6 to TRBJ2-7; 9 bases are shared with TRBD1. The germline V gene has CDR1 SGHDT and CDR2 YYEEEE. The CDR3 consists of 13 residues. The J segment lost 5 bases and the V segment lost 5 bases, leaving 5 bases of the junction unmatched.

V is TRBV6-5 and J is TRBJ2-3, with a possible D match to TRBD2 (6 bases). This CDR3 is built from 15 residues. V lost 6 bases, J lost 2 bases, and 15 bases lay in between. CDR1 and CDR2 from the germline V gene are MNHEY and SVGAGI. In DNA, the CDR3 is TGTGCCAGCAGCCCCATCCGGGGGTCCACAGATACGCAGTATTTT. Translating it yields CASSPIRGSTDTQYF.

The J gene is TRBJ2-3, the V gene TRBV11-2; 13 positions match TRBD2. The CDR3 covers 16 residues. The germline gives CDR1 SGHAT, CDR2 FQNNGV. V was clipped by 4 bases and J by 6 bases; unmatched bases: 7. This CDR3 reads CASSSPGLAGEDTQYF. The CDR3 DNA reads TGTGCCAGCAGCTCCCCTGGACTAGCGGGGGAGGATACGCAGTATTTT.

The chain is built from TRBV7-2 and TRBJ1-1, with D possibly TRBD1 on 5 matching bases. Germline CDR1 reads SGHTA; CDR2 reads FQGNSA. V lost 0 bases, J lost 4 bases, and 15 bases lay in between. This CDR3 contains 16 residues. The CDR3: CASSLAGKRRGTEAFF. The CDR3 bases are TGTGCCAGCAGCTTAGCGGGAAAAAGGAGGGGCACTGAAGCTTTCTTT. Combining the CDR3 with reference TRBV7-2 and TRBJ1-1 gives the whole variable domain GAGVSQSPSNKVTEKGKDVELRCDPISGHTALYWYRQSLGQGLEFLIYFQGNSAPDKSGLPSDRFSAERTGGSVSTLTIQRTQQEDSAVYLCASSLAGKRRGTEAFFGQGTRLTVV.

The CDR3 DNA reads TGCGCCAGCAGCCGAAAACGGGGACTAGCGGACAATGAGCAGTTCTTC. It yields the protein CASSRKRGLADNEQFF. The chain carries TRBV4-3 and TRBJ2-1; 11 nucleotides line up with TRBD2. Trimming removed 4 bases from V and 5 bases from J; junction bases left unmatched: 7. Per germline, CDR1 LGHNA and CDR2 YSLEER. This CDR3 is built from 16 residues.

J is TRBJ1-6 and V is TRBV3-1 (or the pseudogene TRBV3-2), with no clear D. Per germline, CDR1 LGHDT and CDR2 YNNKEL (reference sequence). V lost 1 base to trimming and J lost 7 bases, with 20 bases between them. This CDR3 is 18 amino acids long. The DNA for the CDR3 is TGTGCCAGCAGCCAAGCCCTGGTTTCCCGGCGGATAAATTCACCCCTCCACTTT. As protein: CASSQALVSRRINSPLHF.

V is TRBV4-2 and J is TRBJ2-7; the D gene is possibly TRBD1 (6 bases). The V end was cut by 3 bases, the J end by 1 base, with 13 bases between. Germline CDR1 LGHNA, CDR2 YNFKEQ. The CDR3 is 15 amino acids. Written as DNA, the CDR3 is TGTGCCAGCAGCCAGCCGTCGGACAGTTCCTACGAGCAGTACTTC. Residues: CASSQPSDSSYEQYF.

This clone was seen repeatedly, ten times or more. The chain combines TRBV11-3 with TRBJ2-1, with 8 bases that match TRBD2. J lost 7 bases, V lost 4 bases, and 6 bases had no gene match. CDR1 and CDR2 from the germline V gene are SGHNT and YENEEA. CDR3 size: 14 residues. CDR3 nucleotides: TGTGCCAGCAGCTACGGGGGGGCGGGAAATGAGCAGTTCTTC. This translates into CASSYGGAGNEQFF.

CDR3 in amino acids: CASSYGERGGEDTQYF. In DNA, the CDR3 is TGTGCCAGCAGTTACGGCGAACGCGGGGGGGAGGATACGCAGTATTTT. The chain recombines TRBV6-5 with TRBJ2-3, with TRBD2 identical over 9 bases. Germline assignment: CDR1 MNHEY and CDR2 SVGAGI. CDR3 size: 16 residues. The ends lost 2 bases at V and 6 bases at J; junction bases unmatched: 9.